What follows are 29 T cell receptor beta chains derived from one specimen sequenced in a study of blood T cell repertoires in COVID-19. Sequencing was performed with immunoSEQ multiplex PCR; in TCRdb, only in-frame clones are kept and a portion is missing. This table holds 250,000 to 300,000 clones, 88% found once. Sequences were obtained from peripheral blood. Every receptor here comes from an older woman with COVID-19, enrolled during active disease.

CDR3 coding DNA: TGTGCCAGCAGTTTCCCCCCCATTTTTCCCGAAGCTTTCTTT. As protein: CASSFPPIFPEAFF. The rearrangement uses TRBV28 and TRBJ1-1; no firm D call. Trimming cost V 3 bases and J 8 bases, with 16 bases left between them. CDR1 is MDHEN and CDR2 is SYDVKM in the germline V gene. CDR3 size: 14 residues. The full variable domain, in which reference TRBV28 and TRBJ1-1 provide the parts outside the CDR3, is DVKVTQSSRYLVKRTGEKVFLECVQDMDHENMFWYRQDPGLGLRLIYFSYDVKMKEKGDIPEGYSVSREKKERFSLILESASTNQTSMYLCASSFPPIFPEAFFGQGTRLTVV.

The V call is TRBV20-1, the J call TRBJ2-4; a possible D gene is TRBD2 (6 bases). Germline V lookup: CDR1 DFQATT, CDR2 SNEGSKA (reference sequence). With 3 bases removed from V and 0 bases from J, the gap between germline ends came to 12 bases. This CDR3 comprises 15 residues. The CDR3 DNA sequence: TGCAGTGCTAGTGACGGGACTTTAGCCAAAAACATTCAGTACTTC. It translates to CSASDGTLAKNIQYF.

V and J are TRBV4-1 and TRBJ2-7; 9 bases are a match to TRBD1. V was pared by 4 bases and J by 3 bases, with 4 bases of the junction left unmatched. This CDR3 has 14 residues. Per germline, CDR1 MGHRA and CDR2 YSYEKL. The CDR3 loop reads CASSPRTGDYEQYF. The CDR3 nucleotides are TGCGCCAGCAGCCCTAGGACAGGGGACTACGAGCAGTACTTC.

CDR3 residues: CSASSLPEQFF. DNA of the CDR3: TGCAGTGCTAGCTCTCTCCCGGAGCAGTTCTTC. The V call is TRBV20-1, the J call TRBJ2-1; D gene unclear. Germline values: CDR1 DFQATT, CDR2 SNEGSKA (reference sequence). The germline V and J ends were trimmed by 3 bases and 10 bases, with 10 bases remaining between them. This CDR3 is 11 amino acids long.

CDR3 in DNA: TGTGCCAGCAGCTTGCTCGGGGAATTGGTAGATACGCAGTATTTT. Translating it yields CASSLLGELVDTQYF. This rearrangement joins TRBV5-6 to TRBJ2-3, with D possibly matching TRBD2 (5 bases). Germline-derived CDR1 and CDR2 are SGHDT and YYEEEE. CDR3 length: 15 residues. Trimming removed 1 base at V and 5 bases at J, with 14 bases between.

Comment on this clone: The identical CDR3 is also encoded by other nucleotide sequences in the sample. The V call is TRBV3-1 (or the pseudogene TRBV3-2), the J call TRBJ1-2; no clear D gene. The V and J ends lost 0 bases and 1 base respectively, with 9 bases between them. This CDR3 comprises 15 residues. The germline gives CDR1 LGHDT, CDR2 YNNKEL (reference sequence). Written as DNA, the CDR3 is TGTGCCAGCAGCCAAGATAGTGGGAGTAACTATGGCTACACCTTC. Translating it yields CASSQDSGSNYGYTF.

V is TRBV7-9 and J is TRBJ1-2; TRBD1 might be the D (5 bases). With 1 base removed from V and 4 bases from J, the gap between germline ends came to 10 bases. Looked up from germline, CDR1 is SEHNR and CDR2 is FQNEAQ (reference sequence). This CDR3 spans 14 amino acids. CDR3 residues: CASSLVGQVYGYTF. CDR3 in DNA: TGTGCCAGCAGCTTAGTAGGACAAGTCTATGGCTACACCTTC.

This clone was observed once. This chain uses TRBV19 with TRBJ2-1; TRBD2 aligns across 10 bases. V lost 3 bases and J lost 6; bases outside the gene matches: 11. Germline CDR1 LNHDA, CDR2 SQIVND (reference sequence). The CDR3 is 17 amino acids. As DNA, the CDR3 is TGTGCCAGTAGTATCCCCCCTCTGCTAGCGGGAGCCAATGAGCAGTTCTTC. Residues: CASSIPPLLAGANEQFF.

The chain joins TRBV5-4 to TRBJ1-3, with a possible D match to TRBD1 (6 bases). This CDR3 has 14 amino acids. With 0 bases removed from V and 4 bases from J, the gap between germline ends came to 8 bases. Germline values: CDR1 SGHNT, CDR2 YYREEE (reference sequence). This chain's CDR3 is CASSLGGPGNTIYF. CDR3 DNA sequence: TGTGCCAGCAGCTTGGGGGGGCCAGGAAACACCATATATTTT.

CDR3 in DNA: TGTGCCAGCAGTGACACACGGACAGGGGGCAGACACGAGCAGTACTTC. Amino acid sequence: CASSDTRTGGRHEQYF. V is TRBV6-4 and J is TRBJ2-7; TRBD1 matches at 11 bases. This CDR3 is built from 16 residues. The trim removed 2 bases at V and 5 bases at J, leaving 8 bases unmatched. Per germline, CDR1 MRHNA and CDR2 SNTAGT.

About this clone itself: This same CDR3 is encoded by further DNA sequences in the sample. V is TRBV7-9 and J is TRBJ1-3; unclear D gene. V dropped 2 bases and J dropped 0 bases, with 5 bases sitting between them. The CDR3 extends over 14 amino acids. CDR1 SEHNR and CDR2 FQNEAQ come from the germline V gene (reference sequence). Here the CDR3 reads CASSLTGSGNTIYF. In nucleotides, the CDR3 is TGTGCCAGCAGCTTAACGGGCTCTGGAAACACCATATATTTT.

The gene calls are TRBV5-1 and TRBJ2-2; a possible D gene is TRBD2 (6 bases). V was trimmed by 0 bases and J by 0 bases, leaving 9 bases between them. This CDR3 contains 16 residues. Germline CDR1 and CDR2: SGHRS and YFSETQ. This CDR3 is CASSLEVAANTGELFF. CDR3 in DNA: TGCGCCAGCAGCTTGGAGGTAGCGGCGAACACCGGGGAGCTGTTTTTT.

V usage is TRBV7-2 and J usage is TRBJ2-3; D gene ambiguous. This CDR3 region has 14 residues. Germline CDR1 and CDR2: SGHTA and FQGNSA. The V end was cut by 5 bases, the J end by 4 bases, with 13 bases between. CDR3 loop: CASSPSRSADTQYF. CDR3 coding DNA: TGTGCCAGCAGCCCGTCCCGGAGCGCAGATACGCAGTATTTT.

The rearrangement uses TRBV5-1 and TRBJ2-3, with 9 bases lining up with TRBD2. From germline, CDR1 is SGHRS and CDR2 YFSETQ. This CDR3 contains 16 residues. With V trimmed by 0 bases and J by 7 bases, 9 bases remained unmatched. The CDR3 loop reads CASSLAGASGANTQYF. The DNA for the CDR3 is TGCGCCAGCAGCTTGGCCGGGGCTAGCGGGGCTAATACGCAGTATTTT. Full variable domain (rest looked up from reference TRBV5-1 and TRBJ2-3): KAGVTQTPRYLIKTRGQQVTLSCSPISGHRSVSWYQQTPGQGLQFLFEYFSETQRNKGNFPGRFSGRQFSNSRSEMNVSTLELGDSALYLCASSLAGASGANTQYFGPGTRLTVL.

The chain uses TRBV12-3 or TRBV12-4 and TRBJ1-2; D may be TRBD1 (6 bases). This CDR3 has 13 amino acids. The V and J ends lost 5 bases and 8 bases respectively, with 15 bases between them. CDR3 in amino acids: CASSPRQESGYTF. The CDR3 DNA follows: TGTGCCAGCAGTCCTCGACAGGAAAGCGGCTACACCTTC.

The chain joins TRBV5-4 to TRBJ2-7; 8 bases are shared with TRBD2. The ends lost 5 bases at V and 5 bases at J; junction bases unmatched: 9. This CDR3 contains 14 residues. Germline CDR1 reads SGHNT; CDR2 reads YYREEE (reference sequence). CDR3 nucleotide sequence: TGTGCCAGCAGAAAAAGCGGGAGTAGCGACGAGCAGTACTTC. It yields the protein CASRKSGSSDEQYF.

The chain carries TRBV7-9 and TRBJ2-3; 8 bases are shared with TRBD2. V gave up 6 bases and J gave up 2 bases; unmatched junction bases: 7. Per germline, CDR1 SEHNR and CDR2 FQNEAQ (reference sequence). The CDR3 is 15 residues long. CDR3 nucleotides: TGTGCCAGCAGGGGCGGGGGGACCTACACAGATACGCAGTATTTT. This translates into CASRGGGTYTDTQYF.

The rearrangement uses TRBV30 and TRBJ1-1; D possibly corresponds to TRBD1 (5 bases). Deletions cut 7 bases from V and 3 bases from J, with 12 bases between. This CDR3 region has 12 residues. Germline CDR1 GTSNPN, CDR2 SVGIG (reference sequence). The CDR3 region has the DNA TGTGCCTCGCGAAGACAGCACACTGAAGCTTTCTTT. Protein sequence: CASRRQHTEAFF.

A word on this clone: The same CDR3 is also encoded by other DNA sequences in this sample. The rearrangement links TRBV5-5 to TRBJ2-7, with a tentative D call TRBD1 (6 bases). CDR1 and CDR2 (germline): SGHKS, YYEKEE (reference sequence). The germline V and J ends were trimmed by 3 bases and 3 bases, with 7 bases remaining between them. The CDR3 contains 12 residues. The CDR3 is CASSWTDYEQYF. The CDR3, as DNA: TGTGCCAGCAGCTGGACAGACTACGAGCAGTACTTC.

The chain recombines TRBV2 with TRBJ1-5; weak D call: TRBD1 (5 bases). This CDR3 has 14 residues. In germline, CDR1 is SNHLY, CDR2 FYNNEI. The germline V and J ends were trimmed by 7 bases and 0 bases, with 10 bases remaining between them. DNA of the CDR3: TGTGCCAGCACCGGGGGGAATAGCAATCAGCCCCAGCATTTT. Translated, it gives CASTGGNSNQPQHF.

The CDR3 is CASSSTGQAGKLFF. The CDR3 nucleotides are TGTGCCAGCAGTTCAACCGGACAGGCGGGGAAACTGTTTTTT. This chain uses TRBV28 with TRBJ1-4; 7 bases are a match to TRBD1. Germline lookup yields CDR1 MDHEN and CDR2 SYDVKM. Trimming cost V 4 bases and J 11 bases; bases outside gene matches: 10. The length of the CDR3 is 14 residues.

This chain joins TRBV7-8 and TRBJ1-1; 9 bases are a match to TRBD1. This CDR3 region has 15 residues. The V and J ends lost 1 base and 5 bases, in that order; junction bases with no gene match: 5. Germline-derived CDR1 and CDR2 are SGHVS and FQNEAQ. CDR3 in DNA: TGTGCCAGCAGCTTAGTTTTTGGGACAGGGACTGAAGCTTTCTTT. Its translation is CASSLVFGTGTEAFF.

The V and J genes are TRBV9 and TRBJ1-2; the D gene is possibly TRBD1 (5 bases). The ends were cut back, 1 base at V and 7 bases at J, with 14 bases in the middle. The CDR3 is made up of 14 amino acids. The germline V gene encodes CDR1 SGDLS and CDR2 YYNGEE. CDR3 nucleotide sequence: TGTGCCAGCAGCGTACTTGGGCAGGGTCGTGGCTACACCTTC. Translating gives CASSVLGQGRGYTF. Based on the CDR3 plus reference TRBV9 and TRBJ1-2, the full variable domain is DSGVTQTPKHLITATGQRVTLRCSPRSGDLSVYWYQQSLDQGLQFLIQYYNGEERAKGNILERFSAQQFPDLHSELNLSSLELGDSALYFCASSVLGQGRGYTFGSGTRLTVV.

The gene calls are TRBV29-1 and TRBJ2-3; unclear D gene. V was cut by 3 bases and J by 0 bases, with 10 bases left in between. The CDR3 loop spans 14 amino acids. Germline CDR1 is SQVTM and CDR2 is ANQGSEA. CDR3: CSVDHGSSTDTQYF. DNA for the CDR3: TGCAGCGTTGACCATGGCTCTAGCACAGATACGCAGTATTTT.

V usage is TRBV19 and J usage is TRBJ1-5, with TRBD1 matching 8 bases. The CDR3 runs to 14 residues. J lost 7 bases, V lost 4 bases, and 6 bases had no gene match. Germline V gene lookup returns CDR1 LNHDA and CDR2 SQIVND (reference sequence). The CDR3 region has the DNA TGTGCCAGTAGTAAACAGGGGGGCGGGCAGCCCCAGCATTTT. Its protein is CASSKQGGGQPQHF.

The gene calls are TRBV20-1 and TRBJ1-2, with D unclear. Germline CDR1 reads DFQATT; CDR2 reads SNEGSKA (reference sequence). V lost 5 bases, J lost 11 bases, and 15 bases lay in between. CDR3 length: 11 amino acids. The DNA for the CDR3 is TGCAGTGCTCGCAACGGACTGCTGTACACCTTC. Translation gives CSARNGLLYTF.

The chain carries TRBV3-1 (or the pseudogene TRBV3-2) and TRBJ2-2; D is undetermined. Trimming shortened V by 5 bases and J by 1 base, and 8 bases separated the two germline ends. The CDR3 is made up of 14 amino acids. Germline assignment: CDR1 LGHDT and CDR2 YNNKEL (reference sequence). CDR3 bases: TGTGCCAGCAGCATGGGCGAGAACACCGGGGAGCTGTTTTTT. Protein: CASSMGENTGELFF.

The chain carries TRBV14 and TRBJ1-6; TRBD1 aligns across 8 bases. The germline V gene has CDR1 SGHDN and CDR2 FVKESK. The V and J ends lost 2 bases and 9 bases, in that order; junction bases with no gene match: 6. This CDR3 spans 15 amino acids. Written as DNA, the CDR3 is TGTGCCAGCAGCCAAATAGGACAGGGATCTTCACCCCTCCACTTT. It is translated as CASSQIGQGSSPLHF. The whole variable domain, filled in from reference TRBV14 and TRBJ1-6, reads EAGVTQFPSHSVIEKGQTVTLRCDPISGHDNLYWYRRVMGKEIKFLLHFVKESKQDESGMPNNRFLAERTGGTYSTLKVQPAELEDSGVYFCASSQIGQGSSPLHFGNGTRLTVT.

The gene calls are TRBV18 and TRBJ2-3, with D perhaps matching TRBD2 (6 bases). V lost 6 bases to trimming and J lost 9 bases, with 13 bases between them. CDR1 is KGHSH, CDR2 LQKENI, per germline. The CDR3 covers 12 residues. CDR3 amino acids: CASSLRDSTQYF. Written as DNA, the CDR3 is TGTGCCAGCTCTCTCCGGGACTCCACGCAGTATTTT.